Listed below are T cell receptor beta chains from one sample, sequenced in a study of breast tumors, draining lymph nodes, adjacent tissues. TCRdb re-derived calls from the multiplex PCR reads in MiXCR, one entry per CDR3 protein. The table lists 13,000 to 15,000 distinct CDR3 sequences, more than 45% of them singletons. Sample: tumor-adjacent breast tissue. All receptors derive from a female donor with breast cancer. Some clones in this sample may be carry-over from other donors' samples. Both conserved end residues are part of each CDR3. The order of the fields is CDR3 protein, V gene.

CDR3aa: CASSLTSGGQGAREQYF
v_gene: TRBV6-4

CDR3aa: CSVLPGLAGEYEQFF
v_gene: TRBV29-1

CDR3aa: CSGADSYEQYF
v_gene: TRBV20-1

CDR3aa: CASSLAGGANSPLHF
v_gene: TRBV7-2

CDR3aa: CASTYSGRVHEQYF
v_gene: TRBV2

CDR3aa: CASSPQGRGTSGRVGELFF
v_gene: TRBV7-9

CDR3aa: CASSQDYYNEQFF
v_gene: TRBV4-1

CDR3aa: CASSLTRNYEQYF
v_gene: TRBV3-1

CDR3aa: CASSYRPHRGLAYNEQFF
v_gene: TRBV11-1

CDR3aa: CASSALLAGGNTGELFF
v_gene: TRBV2

CDR3aa: CSAEAGGTDTQFF
v_gene: TRBV20-1

CDR3aa: CASSRSRDEKLFF
v_gene: TRBV18

CDR3aa: CASSFQGSRENTIYF
v_gene: TRBV5-1

CDR3aa: CASSLSPYYEQYF
v_gene: TRBV5-5

CDR3aa: CASSPYPPAVVSGANVLTF
v_gene: TRBV27

CDR3aa: CSVEDLGLQGYTFGSGTLPNEQFF
v_gene: TRBV29-1

CDR3aa: CASSAGQRRSPLHF
v_gene: TRBV2

CDR3aa: CASSSRRGHEQFF
v_gene: TRBV12-5

CDR3aa: CASRTSGGGADTQYF
v_gene: TRBV4-1

CDR3aa: CSASGSTNEQFF
v_gene: TRBV20-1

CDR3aa: CSARDGESSVGGYTF
v_gene: TRBV20-1

CDR3aa: CASSQDLGAFYGYTF
v_gene: TRBV4-1

CDR3aa: CASSHVGQGLVYGYTF
v_gene: TRBV14

CDR3aa: CASSGGQGALPLHF
v_gene: TRBV5-5

CDR3aa: CASSPGLAGDEQYF
v_gene: TRBV11-3

CDR3aa: CARSLSGFDSPLHF
v_gene: TRBV28

CDR3aa: CASSYSAGASGNEQFF
v_gene: TRBV6-5

CDR3aa: CASSGFGRSPLHF
v_gene: TRBV27

CDR3aa: CASSHSTDPQWDGYTF
v_gene: TRBV6-5

CDR3aa: CASSSDWRTGREQYF
v_gene: TRBV6-5

CDR3aa: CASSALGTSIPYEQYF
v_gene: TRBV9

CDR3aa: CASSLGISGATDTQYF
v_gene: TRBV5-1

CDR3aa: CASSSLGQGAREQYF
v_gene: TRBV5-5

CDR3aa: CATSAPYTEAFF
v_gene: TRBV6-2/TRBV6-3

CDR3aa: CASSLASGGSTDTQYF
v_gene: TRBV7-9

CDR3aa: CASSQHPRDEQYF
v_gene: TRBV4-1

CDR3aa: CSATITTDTQYF
v_gene: TRBV20-1

CDR3aa: CASSPALGTEAFF
v_gene: TRBV2

CDR3aa: CASSLTSRVNEQFF
v_gene: TRBV7-3

CDR3aa: CASSLQRGGYTF
v_gene: TRBV7-2

CDR3aa: CASSLNRGNSPLHF
v_gene: TRBV27

CDR3aa: CASSPDRGATGELFF
v_gene: TRBV27

CDR3aa: CASSPTGTDYGYTF
v_gene: TRBV28

CDR3aa: CASSTQGGSYEQYF
v_gene: TRBV7-2

CDR3aa: CASSLRVSGNTIYF
v_gene: TRBV28

CDR3aa: CASTGLSRDTQYF
v_gene: TRBV12-3/TRBV12-4

CDR3aa: CASSRGQIAYGYTF
v_gene: TRBV6-6

CDR3aa: CSASEGQGSNEQFF
v_gene: TRBV20-1

CDR3aa: CASITGTTTRGPYEQYF
v_gene: TRBV2